The sequence of this T cell receptor (beta chain) was determined in a study of control samples from healthy donors and cancer patients. Here immunoSEQ multiplex PCR was the method, and the copy in TCRdb shows in-frame clones only, minus some. This table has tens of thousands of clones, approximately 89% appearing once. Germline V gene data show CDR1 as SEHNR and CDR2 as FQNEAQ (reference sequence). Trimming removed 1 base from V and 2 bases from J; junction bases left unmatched: 5. The CDR3 is 16 residues long. This clonotype was obtained from a man aged 35-49 years with colorectal cancer. Sample: PBMCs. The V and J genes are TRBV7-9 and TRBJ2-3; 8 nucleotides line up with TRBD2. The CDR3 nucleotides are TGTGCCAGCAGCTTAGGCACTAGCGGAAACACAGATACGCAGTATTTT. Protein: CASSLGTSGNTDTQYF. Filled out from reference TRBV7-9 and TRBJ2-3, the complete variable domain reads DTGVSQNPRHKITKRGQNVTFRCDPISEHNRLYWYRQTLGQGPEFLTYFQNEAQLEKSRLLSDRFSAERPKGSFSTLEIQRTEQGDSAMYLCASSLGTSGNTDTQYFGPGTRLTVL.